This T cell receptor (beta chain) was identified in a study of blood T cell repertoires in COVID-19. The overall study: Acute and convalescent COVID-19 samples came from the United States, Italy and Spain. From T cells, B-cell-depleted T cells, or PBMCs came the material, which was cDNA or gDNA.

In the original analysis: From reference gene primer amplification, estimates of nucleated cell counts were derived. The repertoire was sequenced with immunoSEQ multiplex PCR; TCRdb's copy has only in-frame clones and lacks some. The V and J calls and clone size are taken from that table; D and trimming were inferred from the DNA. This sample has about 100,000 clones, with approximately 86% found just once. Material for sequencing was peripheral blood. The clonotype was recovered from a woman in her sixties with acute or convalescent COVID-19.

CDR3 in amino acids: CASSFIDRVNGYTF. CDR3 sequence (DNA): TGTGCCAGCAGCTTTATAGACAGGGTTAATGGCTACACCTTC. The chain recombines TRBV7-2 with TRBJ1-2; 7 nucleotides line up with TRBD1. The germline gives CDR1 SGHTA, CDR2 FQGNSA. V dropped 3 bases and J dropped 6; count of bases not matched to a gene: 7. The CDR3 extends over 14 amino acids.